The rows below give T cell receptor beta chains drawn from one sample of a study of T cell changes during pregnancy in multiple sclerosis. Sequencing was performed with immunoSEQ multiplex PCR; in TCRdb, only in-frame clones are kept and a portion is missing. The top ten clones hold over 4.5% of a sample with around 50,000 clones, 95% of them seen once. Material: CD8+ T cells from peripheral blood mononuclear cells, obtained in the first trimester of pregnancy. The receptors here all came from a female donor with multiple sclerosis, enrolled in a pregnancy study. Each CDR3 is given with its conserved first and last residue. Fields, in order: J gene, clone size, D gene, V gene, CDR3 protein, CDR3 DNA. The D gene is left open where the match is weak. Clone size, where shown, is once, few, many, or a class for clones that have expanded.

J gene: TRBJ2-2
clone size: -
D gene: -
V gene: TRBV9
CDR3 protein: CASGSENTGELFF
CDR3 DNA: TGTGCCAGCGGGAGCGAGAACACCGGGGAGCTGTTTTTT

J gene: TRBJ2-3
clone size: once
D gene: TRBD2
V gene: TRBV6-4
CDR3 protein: CASSMGLAGGSDTQYF
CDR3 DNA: TGTGCCAGCAGTATGGGACTAGCGGGTGGGTCAGATACGCAGTATTTT

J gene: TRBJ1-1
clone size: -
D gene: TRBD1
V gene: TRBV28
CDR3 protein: CASSLSYPPRTGRFGTEAFF
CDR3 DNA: TGTGCCAGCAGTTTATCCTACCCCCCACGGACAGGGCGGTTTGGGACTGAAGCTTTCTTT

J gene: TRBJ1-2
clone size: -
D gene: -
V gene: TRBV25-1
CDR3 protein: CATLQGGVGYTF
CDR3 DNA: TGTGCCACCCTACAGGGTGGGGTTGGCTACACCTTC

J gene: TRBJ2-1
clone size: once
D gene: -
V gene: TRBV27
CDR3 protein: CASSSAGSYNEQFF
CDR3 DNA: TGTGCCAGCAGTTCGGCAGGCTCCTACAATGAGCAGTTCTTC

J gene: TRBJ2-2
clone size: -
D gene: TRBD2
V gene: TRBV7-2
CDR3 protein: CASSLDAGLATGELFF
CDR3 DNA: TGTGCCAGCAGCTTAGACGCGGGACTAGCAACCGGGGAGCTGTTTTTT

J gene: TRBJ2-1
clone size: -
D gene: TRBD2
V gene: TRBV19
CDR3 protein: CASSAGLGFYEQFF
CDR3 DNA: TGTGCCAGTAGTGCGGGACTAGGGTTCTATGAGCAGTTCTTC

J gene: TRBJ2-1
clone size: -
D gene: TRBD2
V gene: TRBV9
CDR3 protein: CASSVASGRAYNEQFF
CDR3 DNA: TGTGCCAGCAGCGTAGCTAGCGGGAGGGCCTACAATGAGCAGTTCTTC

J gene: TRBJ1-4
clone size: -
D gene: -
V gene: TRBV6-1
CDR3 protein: CASPSRGVNEKLFF
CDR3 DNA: TGTGCCAGCCCGTCCCGGGGGGTTAATGAAAAACTGTTTTTT

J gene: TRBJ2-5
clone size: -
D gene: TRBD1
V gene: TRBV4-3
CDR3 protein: CASSPTGGQETQYF
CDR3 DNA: TGCGCCAGCAGCCCGACAGGGGGCCAAGAGACCCAGTACTTC

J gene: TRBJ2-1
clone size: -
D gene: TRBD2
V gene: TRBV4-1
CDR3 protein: CASSQDLAVINEQFF
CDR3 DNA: TGCGCCAGCAGCCAAGACCTAGCGGTCATTAATGAGCAGTTCTTC

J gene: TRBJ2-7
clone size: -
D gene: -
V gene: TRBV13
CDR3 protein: CASSHTGGVSEQYF
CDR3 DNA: TGTGCCAGCAGCCACACAGGAGGGGTGTCCGAGCAGTACTTC

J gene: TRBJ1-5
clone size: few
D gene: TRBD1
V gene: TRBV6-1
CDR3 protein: CASSRTGTQPQHF
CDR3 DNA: TGTGCCAGCAGTCGGACAGGGACCCAGCCCCAGCATTTT

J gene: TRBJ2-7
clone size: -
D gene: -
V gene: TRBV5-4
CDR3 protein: CASSLKGKSYEQYF
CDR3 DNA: TGTGCCAGCAGCCTGAAGGGGAAATCCTACGAGCAGTACTTC

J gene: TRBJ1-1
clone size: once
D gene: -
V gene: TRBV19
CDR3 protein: CASRILAGEAFF
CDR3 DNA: TGTGCCAGTAGAATTCTGGCAGGTGAAGCTTTCTTT

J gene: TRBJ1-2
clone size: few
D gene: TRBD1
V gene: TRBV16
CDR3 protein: CASSQFKQGAEGYTF
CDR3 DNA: TGTGCCAGCAGCCAATTCAAACAGGGGGCGGAAGGCTACACCTTC

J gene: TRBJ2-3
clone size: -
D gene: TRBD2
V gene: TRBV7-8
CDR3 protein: CASSLVPYSGRLDTQYF
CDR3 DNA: TGTGCCAGCAGCTTAGTCCCCTATAGCGGGAGGCTGGATACGCAGTATTTT

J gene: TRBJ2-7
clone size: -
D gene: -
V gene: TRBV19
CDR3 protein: CASSIFGGLRYEQYF
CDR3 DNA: TGTGCCAGTAGTATCTTTGGGGGCCTTCGTTACGAGCAGTACTTC

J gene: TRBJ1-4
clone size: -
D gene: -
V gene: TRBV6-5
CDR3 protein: CASSYSSNEKLFF
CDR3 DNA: TGTGCCAGCAGTTACTCCAGTAATGAAAAACTGTTTTTT

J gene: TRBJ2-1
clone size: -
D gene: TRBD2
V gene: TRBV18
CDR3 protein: CASSGTSGNEQFF
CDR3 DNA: TGTGCCAGCTCAGGGACTAGCGGCAATGAGCAGTTCTTC

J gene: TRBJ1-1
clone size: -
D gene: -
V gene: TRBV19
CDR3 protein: CASSIGTRSEAFF
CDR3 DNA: TGTGCCAGTAGTATTGGGACTCGTTCTGAAGCTTTCTTT

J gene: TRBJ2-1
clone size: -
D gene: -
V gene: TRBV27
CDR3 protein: CASSQGSSYNEQFF
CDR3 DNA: TGTGCCAGCAGTCAGGGCAGCTCCTACAATGAGCAGTTCTTC

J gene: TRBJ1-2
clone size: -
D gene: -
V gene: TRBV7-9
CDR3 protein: CASTVMQGVHGYTF
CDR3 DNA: TGTGCCAGCACCGTCATGCAGGGCGTTCATGGCTACACCTTC

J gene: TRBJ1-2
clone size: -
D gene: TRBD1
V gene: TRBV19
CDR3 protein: CASSPGTGRGYTF
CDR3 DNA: TGTGCCAGTAGTCCCGGGACAGGGAGAGGCTACACCTTC

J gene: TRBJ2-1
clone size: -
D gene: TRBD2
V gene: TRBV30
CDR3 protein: CAWRPGAGAPNEQFF
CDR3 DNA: TGTGCCTGGAGACCAGGAGCGGGAGCTCCCAATGAGCAGTTCTTC

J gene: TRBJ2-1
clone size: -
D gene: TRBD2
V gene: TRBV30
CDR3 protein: CAWSAGTSGYNEQFF
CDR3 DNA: TGTGCCTGGAGTGCGGGGACTAGCGGATACAATGAGCAGTTCTTC

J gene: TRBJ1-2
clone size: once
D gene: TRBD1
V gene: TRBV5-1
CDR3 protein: CASSPNQLTGGLSGYTF
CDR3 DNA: TGCGCCAGCAGCCCCAACCAGTTAACAGGGGGCTTGTCTGGCTACACCTTC

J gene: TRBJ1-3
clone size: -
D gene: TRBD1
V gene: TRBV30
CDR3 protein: CAWSVLELVTGAFPGNTIYF
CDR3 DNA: TGTGCCTGGAGTGTACTTGAATTGGTGACAGGGGCGTTTCCTGGAAACACCATATATTTT

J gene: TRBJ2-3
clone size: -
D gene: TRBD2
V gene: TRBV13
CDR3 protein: CASSALAGVIDTQYF
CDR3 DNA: TGTGCCAGCAGCGCCCTAGCGGGAGTAATAGATACGCAGTATTTT

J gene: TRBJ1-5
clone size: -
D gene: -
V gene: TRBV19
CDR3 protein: CASTALGQPQHF
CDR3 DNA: TGTGCCAGTACAGCTTTGGGCCAGCCCCAGCATTTT

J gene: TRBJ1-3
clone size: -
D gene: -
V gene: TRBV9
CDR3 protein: CASSAEGSGNTIYF
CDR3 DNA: TGTGCCAGCAGCGCCGAGGGTTCCGGAAACACCATATATTTT

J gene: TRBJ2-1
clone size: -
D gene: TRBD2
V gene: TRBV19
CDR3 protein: CASRTSEMYNEQFF
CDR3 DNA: TGTGCCAGTCGAACTAGCGAGATGTACAATGAGCAGTTCTTC

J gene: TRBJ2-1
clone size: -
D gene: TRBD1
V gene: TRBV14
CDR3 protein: CASSQVIGGGQGDNEQFF
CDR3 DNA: TGTGCCAGCAGCCAGGTTATTGGAGGGGGACAGGGAGACAATGAGCAGTTCTTC

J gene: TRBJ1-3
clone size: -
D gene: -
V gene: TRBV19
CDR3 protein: CASSMAGGGNTIYF
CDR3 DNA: TGTGCCAGTAGTATGGCCGGCGGGGGAAACACCATATATTTT

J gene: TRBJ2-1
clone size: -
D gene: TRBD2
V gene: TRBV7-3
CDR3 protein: CASSLRLAGAAYNEQFF
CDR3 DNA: TGTGCCAGCAGCTTACGTCTAGCGGGAGCTGCTTACAATGAGCAGTTCTTC

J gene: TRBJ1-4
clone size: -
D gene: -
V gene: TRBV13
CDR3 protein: CASSLGLSSEKLFF
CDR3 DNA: TGTGCCAGCAGCTTAGGCCTATCGAGTGAAAAACTGTTTTTT

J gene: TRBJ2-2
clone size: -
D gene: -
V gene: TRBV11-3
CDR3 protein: CASSLEEDSSNTGELFF
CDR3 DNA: TGTGCCAGCAGCTTAGAGGAGGACAGCTCGAACACCGGGGAGCTGTTTTTT

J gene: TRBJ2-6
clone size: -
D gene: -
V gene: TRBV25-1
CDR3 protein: CASSEYSSRSGANVLTF
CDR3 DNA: TGTGCCAGCAGTGAATATAGCAGCCGCTCTGGGGCCAACGTCCTGACTTTC

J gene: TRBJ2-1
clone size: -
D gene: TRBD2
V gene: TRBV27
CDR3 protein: CASSTLGLAEEYNEQFF
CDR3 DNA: TGTGCCAGCAGTACCTTAGGACTAGCGGAGGAATACAATGAGCAGTTCTTC

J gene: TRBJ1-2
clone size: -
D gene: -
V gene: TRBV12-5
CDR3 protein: CASGLASLPNYGYTF
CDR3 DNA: TGTGCTAGTGGTTTGGCCTCCCTCCCGAACTATGGCTACACCTTC

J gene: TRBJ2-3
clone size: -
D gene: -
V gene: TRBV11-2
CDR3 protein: CASSFGGITDTQYF
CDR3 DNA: TGTGCCAGCAGCTTCGGCGGGATCACAGATACGCAGTATTTT